These 24 T cell receptor beta chains share one sample of origin, sequenced in a study of Ad26.COV2.S vaccination and SARS-CoV-2 variants. Treatment in this sample: approximately 18 received Ad26.COV2.S at low or high dose, single or two shots; 5 received placebo; per-sample allocation not given. Sampling happened 63 days after the first vaccine or placebo injection. Clones were sequenced by immunoSEQ multiplex PCR, and TCRdb holds only the in-frame ones, with some missing. In the table there are 380,000 or so clones, about four fifths of which are singletons. Source: peripheral blood, taken in a trial of Ad26.COV2.S vaccine versus placebo. All receptors derive from a person aged 18 to 59 who received the Ad26.COV2.S COVID-19 vaccine or a placebo.

The CDR3 spells CASGPIGGYTF. The DNA of the CDR3 is TGTGCCAGTGGGCCAATAGGGGGCTACACCTTC. V is TRBV19 and J is TRBJ1-2; D gene unclear. The CDR3 has 11 amino acids. V was pared by 8 bases and J by 8 bases, with 12 bases between. Germline assignment: CDR1 LNHDA and CDR2 SQIVND (reference sequence).

The gene calls are TRBV2 and TRBJ1-2; maybe TRBD1 (5 bases). The length of the CDR3 is 18 residues. V was pared by 5 bases and J by 5 bases, with 27 bases between. Germline CDR1 is SNHLY and CDR2 is FYNNEI. CDR3 sequence reads: CASSPRGGGGAKGYGYTF. CDR3 bases: TGTGCCAGCAGTCCAAGGGGAGGTGGAGGGGCTAAGGGATATGGCTACACCTTC.

The J gene is TRBJ2-5, the V gene TRBV2; D not certain. The germline V gene encodes CDR1 SNHLY and CDR2 FYNNEI. CDR3 length equals 12 residues. Trimming shortened V by 11 bases and J by 0 bases, and 10 bases separated the two germline ends. The CDR3 coding sequence is TGTGCCGGCAACACGTACCAAGAGACCCAGTACTTC. Amino acid sequence: CAGNTYQETQYF.

This clone was counted once. The V and J genes are TRBV28 and TRBJ1-2; D is perhaps TRBD1 (6 bases). The CDR3 runs 14 residues. CDR1 is MDHEN and CDR2 is SYDVKM in the germline V gene. The germline V and J ends were trimmed by 6 bases and 7 bases, with 18 bases remaining between them. The DNA for the CDR3 is TGTGCCAGCAGCGACGACAGGCTTGGGAGTGGCTACACCTTC. It is translated as CASSDDRLGSGYTF.

This chain joins TRBV7-6 and TRBJ2-2; D assignment may be TRBD1 or TRBD2 (5 bases each). The germline CDR1 and CDR2 sequences are SGHVS and FNYEAQ. CDR3 length: 16 amino acids. V lost 0 bases to trimming and J lost 1 base, with 9 bases between them. The CDR3 DNA sequence: TGTGCCAGCAGCTTAGCAGGGACGGTGAACACCGGGGAGCTGTTTTTT. Its protein product is CASSLAGTVNTGELFF.

Only a few counts were recorded for this clone. The chain combines TRBV15 with TRBJ2-3, with D possibly being TRBD2 (5 bases). Germline loops: CDR1 LNHNV, CDR2 YYDKDF (reference sequence). The CDR3 totals 15 residues. The germline V and J ends were trimmed by 4 bases and 0 bases, with 11 bases remaining between them. The CDR3: CATSITPGSTDTQYF. CDR3 in DNA: TGTGCCACCAGCATAACCCCGGGGAGCACAGATACGCAGTATTTT.

On this clone: An end of the junction differs from the germline gene, which may be a read error. CDR3 protein: CARSSTGEGGSNQPQHF. In nucleotides, the CDR3 is TGCGCCCGCAGCTCTACCGGGGAGGGGGGGAGCAATCAGCCCCAGCATTTT. The chain has TRBV13 and TRBJ1-5; a possible D gene is TRBD1 (6 bases). Germline V gene lookup returns CDR1 PRHDT and CDR2 FYEKMQ (reference sequence). This CDR3 comprises 17 residues.

CDR3 coding DNA: TGTGCCAGCAGTACTTCCCGAGTGGGACCGAACACTGAAGCTTTCTTT. Protein sequence: CASSTSRVGPNTEAFF. The rearrangement joins TRBV6-2 or TRBV6-3 to TRBJ1-1; D might be TRBD1 (5 bases). Germline assignment: CDR1 MNHEY and CDR2 SVGEGT. The CDR3 runs 16 residues. Between the trimmed V and J ends, which lost 5 bases and 1 base, there was a span of 17 bases.

The chain has TRBV3-1 (or the pseudogene TRBV3-2) and TRBJ1-2, with D tentatively TRBD1 (5 bases). CDR1 is LGHDT and CDR2 is YNNKEL in the germline V gene (reference sequence). The CDR3 extends over 12 amino acids. The V and J ends lost 5 bases and 6 bases respectively, with 10 bases between them. CDR3 in amino acids: CASSGTRDGYTF. The CDR3 region has the DNA TGTGCCAGCAGCGGTACCAGGGATGGCTACACCTTC.

This rearrangement joins TRBV19 to TRBJ1-1; weak D call: TRBD1 (5 bases). Deletions cut 6 bases from V and 1 base from J, with 12 bases between. CDR3 size: 14 residues. The germline V gene has CDR1 LNHDA and CDR2 SQIVND (reference sequence). In DNA form, the CDR3 reads TGTGCCAGTAGAGCCGGGACCCCGAACACTGAAGCTTTCTTT. Translating it yields CASRAGTPNTEAFF.

This clone was seen a handful of times. This chain uses TRBV30 with TRBJ1-6; 7 bases line up with TRBD1. CDR1 and CDR2 from the germline V gene are GTSNPN and SVGIG (reference sequence). This CDR3 has 15 amino acids. The V gene end was trimmed by 2 bases and the J gene end by 8 bases; junction bases not matched to a gene: 9. In DNA form, the CDR3 reads TGTGCCTGGAGTTTTCGGGACAGAGCGCATTCACCCCTCCACTTT. The encoded protein is CAWSFRDRAHSPLHF.

The chain employs TRBV24-1 and TRBJ2-5; maybe TRBD1 (6 bases). V was pared by 5 bases and J by 5 bases, with 11 bases between. The CDR3 is made up of 13 amino acids. Germline values: CDR1 KGHDR, CDR2 SFDVKD. In DNA form, the CDR3 reads TGTGCCACCAGTGGAAGAGGGGGTGAGACCCAGTACTTC. Protein sequence: CATSGRGGETQYF.

This clone was picked up many times. The junction differs from germline at one of its ends, possibly a read error. The genes are TRBV11-3 and TRBJ1-6; D remains unclear. Looked up from germline, CDR1 is SGHNT and CDR2 is YENEEA. The CDR3 runs 13 residues. The CDR3 loop reads CASSPDGYSPLHF. CDR3 nucleotide sequence: TGTGCCAGCAGCCCGGACGGGTATTCGCCCCTCCACTTT.

V usage is TRBV5-1 and J usage is TRBJ1-1, with D perhaps matching TRBD1 (6 bases). Per germline, CDR1 SGHRS and CDR2 YFSETQ. This CDR3 region has 14 residues. V lost 0 bases, J lost 4 bases, and 10 bases lay in between. The CDR3, as DNA: TGCGCCAGCAGCTTGGAGGGACAACCCACTGAAGCTTTCTTT. The encoded protein is CASSLEGQPTEAFF. The full variable domain, its missing parts supplied by reference TRBV5-1 and TRBJ1-1, is KAGVTQTPRYLIKTRGQQVTLSCSPISGHRSVSWYQQTPGQGLQFLFEYFSETQRNKGNFPGRFSGRQFSNSRSEMNVSTLELGDSALYLCASSLEGQPTEAFFGQGTRLTVV.

The CDR3 region is CASKTVRTTEAFF. CDR3 coding DNA: TGCGCCAGCAAGACCGTGAGAACGACTGAAGCTTTCTTT. The rearrangement uses TRBV5-1 and TRBJ1-1; D not resolved. Trimming removed 6 bases from V and 5 bases from J, with 14 bases in between. The CDR3 loop spans 13 amino acids. The germline V gene has CDR1 SGHRS and CDR2 YFSETQ.

This clone was counted a single time. V and J are TRBV7-3 and TRBJ2-5; a possible D gene is TRBD2 (6 bases). Germline V gene sequence: CDR1 SGHTA, CDR2 FQGTGA. This CDR3 is 14 amino acids long. With 3 bases removed from V and 4 bases from J, the gap between germline ends came to 12 bases. CDR3 in amino acids: CASSLSGPRETQYF. DNA for the CDR3: TGTGCCAGCAGCTTGAGCGGGCCACGAGAGACCCAGTACTTC. The full variable domain, its missing parts supplied by reference TRBV7-3 and TRBJ2-5, is GAGVSQTPSNKVTEKGKYVELRCDPISGHTALYWYRQSLGQGPEFLIYFQGTGAADDSGLPNDRFFAVRPEGSVSTLKIQRTERGDSAVYLCASSLSGPRETQYFGPGTRLLVL.

A word on this clone: The same CDR3 can be traced to other DNA sequences in this sample. The chain has TRBV19 and TRBJ2-7; maybe TRBD2 (6 bases). Trimming removed 2 bases from V and 0 bases from J, with 8 bases in between. The CDR3 sequence is 14 residues long. Germline CDR1 LNHDA, CDR2 SQIVND (reference sequence). CDR3 in amino acids: CASSITGGSYEQYF. In DNA form, the CDR3 reads TGTGCCAGTAGTATAACCGGGGGCTCCTACGAGCAGTACTTC.

The V gene is TRBV10-3, the J gene TRBJ1-1, with D perhaps TRBD1 (6 bases). This CDR3 has 15 amino acids. Between the trimmed V and J ends, which lost 6 bases and 0 bases, there was a span of 14 bases. Germline V gene data show CDR1 as ENHRY and CDR2 as SYGVKD. CDR3: CAISRMGGVNTEAFF. DNA of the CDR3: TGTGCCATCAGCCGAATGGGGGGCGTGAACACTGAAGCTTTCTTT.

The chain carries TRBV18 and TRBJ2-1; D tentatively fits TRBD1 or TRBD2 (5 bases each). The V end was cut by 4 bases, the J end by 5 bases, with 9 bases between. Germline CDR1 is KGHSH and CDR2 is LQKENI. CDR3 length equals 13 residues. The CDR3 nucleotides are TGTGCCAGCTCACGGGGACGGGACAATGAGCAGTTCTTC. This translates into CASSRGRDNEQFF.

V usage is TRBV7-8 and J usage is TRBJ2-5; 8 bases align to TRBD2. This CDR3 contains 16 residues. Looked up from germline, CDR1 is SGHVS and CDR2 is FQNEAQ. J was trimmed by 3 bases and V by 5 bases; bases with no gene match: 11. For the CDR3, the DNA is TGTGCCAGCAGCCCAGCGGGGGCTAGCGGAAAAGAGACCCAGTACTTC. This gives the protein CASSPAGASGKETQYF.

The rearrangement uses TRBV6-5 and TRBJ1-2; no definite D call. Trimming left V 0 bases short and J 2 bases short, with 7 bases between. This CDR3 has 14 residues. From germline, CDR1 is MNHEY and CDR2 SVGAGI. The DNA for the CDR3 is TGTGCCAGCAGTTACTCGACTCAGAACTATGGCTACACCTTC. Its translation is CASSYSTQNYGYTF.

The chain links TRBV29-1 to TRBJ2-5; the D gene is possibly TRBD1 (6 bases). Germline CDR1 and CDR2: SQVTM and ANQGSEA. V dropped 5 bases and J dropped 3 bases, with 16 bases sitting between them. The CDR3 has 14 residues. The CDR3 protein is CSVWDTGREETQYF. DNA for the CDR3: TGCAGCGTTTGGGACACGGGGAGAGAAGAGACCCAGTACTTC. Full variable domain (remainder filled in from reference TRBV29-1 and TRBJ2-5): SAVISQKPSRDICQRGTSLTIQCQVDSQVTMMFWYRQQPGQSLTLIATANQGSEATYESGFVIDKFPISRPNLTFSTLTVSNMSPEDSSIYLCSVWDTGREETQYFGPGTRLLVL.

V is TRBV6-5 and J is TRBJ2-7, with D possibly being TRBD2 (5 bases). The CDR3 has 13 residues. Trimming removed 6 bases from V and 1 base from J, with 10 bases in between. The V gene's germline CDR1 is MNHEY and CDR2 SVGAGI. The CDR3 nucleotides read TGTGCCAGCAGACTAGTTCAATCCTACGAGCAGTACTTC. Residues: CASRLVQSYEQYF.

The chain carries TRBV7-3 and TRBJ2-2; 7 nucleotides agree with TRBD2. Germline CDR1 is SGHTA and CDR2 is FQGTGA. CDR3 length equals 14 residues. V shed 5 bases, J shed 2 bases, and the junction held 2 bases outside the gene matches. CDR3 loop: CASSRDYNTGELFF. DNA for the CDR3: TGTGCCAGCAGCCGGGACTATAACACCGGGGAGCTGTTTTTT.